The 9 T cell receptor beta chains given below trace back to one sample, sequenced in a study of blood T cell repertoires in COVID-19. The data were produced by immunoSEQ multiplex PCR, yet TCRdb's version contains in-frame clones alone and is incomplete. The data hold about 68,000 clones, with 75% to 95% observed a single time. Sequenced sample: peripheral blood. These TCRs come from a man between 35 and 55 years old with COVID-19, enrolled during active disease.

V is TRBV4-1 and J is TRBJ2-3, with D possibly TRBD2 on 5 matching bases. Looked up from germline, CDR1 is MGHRA and CDR2 is YSYEKL. The CDR3 consists of 18 residues. The V end was cut by 0 bases, the J end by 4 bases, with 20 bases between. The CDR3 region has the DNA TGCGCCAGCAGCCAAGATCCCTCCGCGGGTAGTGTTGCAGATACGCAGTATTTT. Translation gives CASSQDPSAGSVADTQYF.

V usage is TRBV10-3 and J usage is TRBJ2-1, with 7 nucleotides matching TRBD2. Germline-derived CDR1 and CDR2 are ENHRY and SYGVKD. V shed 2 bases and J 8 bases; nucleotides not matched to a gene: 15. This CDR3 spans 17 amino acids. CDR3 nucleotides: TGTGCCATCAGTGAGCCCGGTAGTCCTAGCGGTGACGATGAGCAGTTCTTC. Its translation: CAISEPGSPSGDDEQFF.

The table lists this clone with a few counts. The V and J genes are TRBV7-9 and TRBJ1-2; 8 nucleotides align to TRBD1. In germline, CDR1 is SEHNR, CDR2 FQNEAQ (reference sequence). V shed 5 bases, J shed 3 bases, and the junction held 5 bases outside the gene matches. The CDR3 is 14 residues long. CDR3 coding DNA: TGTGCCAGCAGCGCGCCGGGACAGGACTATGGCTACACCTTC. Residues: CASSAPGQDYGYTF.

The V and J genes are TRBV7-8 and TRBJ2-5; 9 bases map to TRBD1. There are 14 residues in the CDR3. V trimming: 4 bases; J trimming: 1 base; junction bases outside the gene matches: 1. Germline V gives CDR1 SGHVS, CDR2 FQNEAQ. CDR3 in amino acids: CASSSDRGQETQYF. The CDR3 bases are TGTGCCAGCAGCTCGGACAGGGGCCAAGAGACCCAGTACTTC. Full variable domain (rest looked up from reference TRBV7-8 and TRBJ2-5): GAGVSQSPRYKVAKRGQDVALRCDPISGHVSLFWYQQALGQGPEFLTYFQNEAQLDKSGLPSDRFFAERPEGSVSTLKIQRTQQEDSAVYLCASSSDRGQETQYFGPGTRLLVL.

The V and J genes are TRBV19 and TRBJ2-7; D is perhaps TRBD1 (6 bases). Trimming stripped 3 bases from V and 0 bases from J, with 12 bases between. CDR3 length: 15 amino acids. Germline loops: CDR1 LNHDA, CDR2 SQIVND (reference sequence). The CDR3 DNA reads TGTGCCAGTAGTATGAGACAGGACGCCTCCTACGAGCAGTACTTC. It is translated as CASSMRQDASYEQYF.

The chain has TRBV19 and TRBJ2-1; the match to TRBD1 covers 9 bases. The V gene end was trimmed by 4 bases and the J gene end by 10 bases; junction bases not matched to a gene: 5. Germline V lookup: CDR1 LNHDA, CDR2 SQIVND (reference sequence). CDR3 length: 13 amino acids. CDR3 residues: CASSTRQGGEQFF. The CDR3 DNA is TGTGCCAGTAGTACCAGACAGGGGGGCGAGCAGTTCTTC.

This clone turned up a few times. V usage is TRBV6-5 and J usage is TRBJ1-3; possibly TRBD1 for D (5 bases). CDR1 and CDR2 (germline): MNHEY, SVGAGI. V was clipped by 5 bases and J by 3 bases, with 14 bases between them. The CDR3 spans 15 residues. The CDR3 DNA reads as TGTGCCAGCAGTACCAGAAGGGGTTTTGGAAACACCATATATTTT. Translation gives CASSTRRGFGNTIYF.

The CDR3 DNA is TGTGCCAGCAGTGAGGACATAAGCTCCTACAATGAGCAGTTCTTC. Protein sequence: CASSEDISSYNEQFF. This chain joins TRBV6-1 and TRBJ2-1, with D maybe TRBD1 (5 bases). Germline CDR1 and CDR2: MNHNS and SASEGT. Trimming left V 3 bases short and J 0 bases short, with 9 bases between. This CDR3 is 15 amino acids long.

This clone was counted a single time. This chain uses TRBV11-2 with TRBJ1-2; D perhaps matches TRBD1 (6 bases). The CDR3 is made up of 13 amino acids. V shed 2 bases and J shed 2 bases, with 6 bases lying between them. CDR1 is SGHAT and CDR2 is FQNNGV in the germline V gene. The CDR3, as DNA: TGTGCCAGCAGCTTACAGGGGAACTATGGCTACACCTTC. Translating gives CASSLQGNYGYTF.